This TCR beta chain derives from a study of blood T cell repertoires in COVID-19. Overall study context: Sites in the United States, Italy and Spain provided acute and convalescent COVID-19 samples. The cDNA or gDNA used as material had been derived from T cells, B-cell-depleted T cells, or PBMCs.

Methods used by the authors: Reference gene primer amplification yielded estimated nucleated cell counts. Assay: immunoSEQ multiplex PCR; the TCRdb copy retains only in-frame clones and omits some. V and J calls and clone size are those listed in that table; D and trimming were worked out from the DNA. This sample carries roughly 200,000 clones, 70% to 90% of them seen once, and the ten largest clones take roughly 5%. The length of the CDR3 is 15 residues. Trimming took off 0 bases at V and 0 bases at J, with 8 bases between the two ends. Looked up from germline, CDR1 is SGHTA and CDR2 is FQGNSA. This receptor was obtained from a woman older than 75 with acute or convalescent COVID-19. The rearrangement uses TRBV7-2 and TRBJ1-1, with D possibly being TRBD1 (6 bases). The sample consisted of peripheral blood. CDR3 coding DNA: TGTGCCAGCAGCTTAGCGGGACACCTGAACACTGAAGCTTTCTTT. It codes for CASSLAGHLNTEAFF. The whole variable domain, filled in from reference TRBV7-2 and TRBJ1-1, reads GAGVSQSPSNKVTEKGKDVELRCDPISGHTALYWYRQSLGQGLEFLIYFQGNSAPDKSGLPSDRFSAERTGGSVSTLTIQRTQQEDSAVYLCASSLAGHLNTEAFFGQGTRLTVV.